This T cell receptor beta chain was profiled in a study of technical replicates of blood from several donors. Profiled with immunoSEQ multiplex PCR; TCRdb holds only in-frame clones, not every one. The sample shows 70,000 to 90,000 clones, under 95% of them seen only once. This CDR3 is 13 amino acids long. V was cut by 0 bases and J by 6 bases, with 7 bases left in between. CDR1 is SGHTS, CDR2 YDEGEE, per germline. The sample was T cells isolated from PBMCs. The TCR was taken from a human donor in good health. The chain joins TRBV5-8 to TRBJ2-1; D unresolved. CDR3 sequence reads: CASSLAYSNEQFF. The DNA of the CDR3 is TGTGCCAGCAGCTTGGCTTATAGCAATGAGCAGTTCTTC.